The 8 T cell receptor beta chains in this list originate from one sample, sequenced in a study of blood T cells in healthy people across ages. It was with a sample-barcoded 5' primer and a J-beta primer mix that a second PCR of roughly 6 to 12 cycles was run. MiXCR, run by TCRdb on the 5' RACE reads, gives a single entry per CDR3 protein. The sample shows more than 1,400,000 distinct CDR3 sequences, around two fifths of them seen only once. The material sequenced was blood. These receptors all come from a woman between 18 and 30 years old in good health.

The chain employs TRBV28 and TRBJ2-7, with 10 positions matching TRBD1. The CDR3 has 14 amino acids. Germline V gene lookup returns CDR1 MDHEN and CDR2 SYDVKM. V dropped 5 bases and J dropped 5; count of bases not matched to a gene: 6. The CDR3 DNA sequence: TGTGCCAGCAGTATAGGACAGGGGGGGCACGAGCAGTACTTC. This sequence encodes CASSIGQGGHEQYF.

V gene TRBV7-8 combines with J gene TRBJ2-5; 12 bases line up with TRBD2. Near its end, the DNA agrees better with TRBJ2-7, so the J call may be wrong. Germline V CDR1 and CDR2: SGHVS, FQNEAQ. The CDR3 contains 15 residues. The CDR3 here is CASSPFTSGGYEQYF. The CDR3 nucleotides read TGTGCCAGCAGCCCGTTTACTAGCGGGGGGTACGAGCAGTACTTC.

The chain has TRBV10-3 and TRBJ1-2; possible D gene TRBD1, 5 bases. The CDR3 length is 13 residues. Germline V gene lookup returns CDR1 ENHRY and CDR2 SYGVKD. V gave up 5 bases and J gave up 6 bases, with 13 bases separating them. CDR3 sequence: CAISRRDGDGYTF. In DNA, the CDR3 is TGTGCCATCAGTAGAAGGGACGGTGATGGCTACACCTTC.

This clonotype has only a few counts. In DNA, the CDR3 is TGTGCCACCGGACAGGCCCCGAATGAAGCTTTCTTT. Amino acid sequence: CATGQAPNEAFF. The rearrangement joins TRBV10-3 to TRBJ1-1; 7 bases fit TRBD1. With V trimmed by 10 bases and J by 7 bases, 9 bases remained unmatched. Germline values: CDR1 ENHRY, CDR2 SYGVKD. The CDR3 loop spans 12 amino acids.

In its sample, this clonotype was seen a few times. The chain uses TRBV27 and TRBJ1-4; no clear D. The CDR3 sequence is 14 residues long. V lost 5 bases and J lost 3, with 10 bases in between. The germline V gene encodes CDR1 MNHEY and CDR2 SMNVEV (reference sequence). CDR3 sequence (DNA): TGTGCCAGCAGTGAAGGAGGGTCTAATGAAAAACTGTTTTTT. Translating gives CASSEGGSNEKLFF.

The chain recombines TRBV20-1 with TRBJ2-4; D not certain. The DNA end favors TRBJ2-7, so the J call may be wrong. Germline loops: CDR1 DFQATT, CDR2 SNEGSKA (reference sequence). The CDR3 extends over 11 amino acids. CDR3 nucleotides: TGCAGTGCTAGCCACGGATACGAGCAGTACTTC. This encodes CSASHGYEQYF.

V is TRBV28 and J is TRBJ2-5, with D possibly being TRBD1 (5 bases). The closer fit of TRBJ2-7 to the DNA end suggests the J call may be wrong. Germline V gene sequence: CDR1 MDHEN, CDR2 SYDVKM. The CDR3 contains 16 residues. The CDR3 DNA sequence: TGTGCCAGCAACCCACCGGGCTGGGGCGAAAGGTACGAGCAGTACTTC. This translates into CASNPPGWGERYEQYF.

The rearrangement joins TRBV12-5 to TRBJ2-1; 10 positions match TRBD2. The CDR3 contains 16 residues. Unmatched junction bases numbered 9, after V lost 4 bases and J lost 6 bases. Germline lookup yields CDR1 LGHNT and CDR2 FRNRAP. CDR3 sequence (DNA): TGTGCTAGTGGTTCGCATACGGGACTAGCGTCCAATGAGCAGTTCTTC. Protein sequence: CASGSHTGLASNEQFF. The whole variable domain, remainder taken from reference TRBV12-5 and TRBJ2-1, is DARVTQTPRHKVTEMGQEVTMRCQPILGHNTVFWYRQTMMQGLELLAYFRNRAPLDDSGMPKDRFSAEMPDATLATLKIQPSEPRDSAVYFCASGSHTGLASNEQFFGPGTRLTVL.